This T cell receptor beta chain is from a study of CD4 T cells in relation to SARS-CoV-2 and coronaviruses. Overall study context: TCR beta CDR3s were sequenced after approximately nine-day antigen culture of PBMCs. Findings and limits, study-wide: No donor gave both pre-pandemic and post-infection samples.

The unexposed donors gave CD4+ T cells in about 2010-2019, prior to COVID-19. CD4+ T cells were isolated from the cells after about nine days of culture. For this clone: Its target is not known.

The CDR3 sequence is 14 residues long. V was shortened by 8 bases and J by 2 bases, with 13 bases between the two germline ends. CDR1 is SNHLY and CDR2 is FYNNEI in the germline V gene. The protocol was immunoSEQ multiplex PCR, while the TCRdb copy is restricted to in-frame clones and leaves out a portion. Counted here are about 21,000 clones, 65% to 85% occurring once; the ten biggest clones make up around 17%. The chain recombines TRBV2 with TRBJ1-3; D gene uncertain. This clonotype originated in a human donor in good health. The specimen sequenced was CD4+ T cells from PBMCs, cultured in vitro. DNA for the CDR3: TGTGCCAGCGGTACGGAATATACTGGAAACACCATATATTTT. Protein product: CASGTEYTGNTIYF.